The rows below give T cell receptor beta chains drawn from one sample of a study of cytomegalovirus exposure and HLA in healthy donors. Data came from immunoSEQ multiplex PCR; TCRdb stores just in-frame clones and leaves some out. The repertoire holds around 120,000 clones, with about four fifths as singletons. Sequencing used PBMCs. These receptor sequences come from a man aged 18 to 30 in good health and CMV-seronegative. The conserved cysteine and the conserved F or W are not part of the CDR3 here. Each record gives: V gene, clone size, J gene, CDR3 protein. Expanded clones are given a class, and other clones once, few, many or no size at all.

V: TRBV6-4
size: NA
J: TRBJ2-1
CDR3: ASSEWFLAGENEQF

V: TRBV6-4
size: NA
J: TRBJ2-1
CDR3: AIMGLSYNEQF

V: TRBV7-9
size: NA
J: TRBJ2-7
CDR3: ASSLDRGTYEQY

V: TRBV2
size: NA
J: TRBJ2-5
CDR3: ASSVAGGWETQY

V: TRBV28
size: NA
J: TRBJ2-1
CDR3: ASRTYGGGGVNEQF

V: TRBV28
size: NA
J: TRBJ2-2
CDR3: ASTGTGGTGELF

V: TRBV6-5
size: NA
J: TRBJ1-2
CDR3: ASSYGRGVDYGYT

V: TRBV9
size: once
J: TRBJ2-2
CDR3: ASSVGLAGFTGELF

V: TRBV4-2
size: once
J: TRBJ2-2
CDR3: ASSQVAGMNTGELF

V: TRBV6-5
size: NA
J: TRBJ1-1
CDR3: ASSYGRQGNTEAF

V: TRBV4-3
size: NA
J: TRBJ2-1
CDR3: ASSSLAVRGNEQF

V: TRBV11-3
size: once
J: TRBJ2-1
CDR3: ASSPEGPSGGYNGQF

V: TRBV5-1
size: NA
J: TRBJ1-1
CDR3: ASSSYRVDTEAF

V: TRBV18
size: NA
J: TRBJ1-3
CDR3: ASSVGVGGNTIY

V: TRBV25-1
size: NA
J: TRBJ2-7
CDR3: ASSESPPLAGGPYEQY

V: TRBV30
size: once
J: TRBJ1-3
CDR3: AWKIASGNTIY

V: TRBV7-2
size: NA
J: TRBJ1-1
CDR3: ASSLITYRSTEAF

V: TRBV2
size: NA
J: TRBJ2-7
CDR3: ASNPRGGESSYEQY

V: TRBV11-2
size: NA
J: TRBJ2-3
CDR3: ASSPLPGQFTDTQY

V: TRBV10-3
size: few
J: TRBJ2-7
CDR3: AISGSSSYEQY

V: TRBV7-6
size: NA
J: TRBJ2-7
CDR3: ASSPGRAYEQY

V: TRBV5-1
size: NA
J: TRBJ2-3
CDR3: ASSSSQGSTDTQY

V: TRBV7-2
size: NA
J: TRBJ1-4
CDR3: ASSFGHYNEKLF

V: TRBV9
size: NA
J: TRBJ2-7
CDR3: ASSPQAASGTYEQY

V: TRBV7-9
size: NA
J: TRBJ2-5
CDR3: ASSLRIDQETQY

V: TRBV5-1
size: NA
J: TRBJ2-2
CDR3: ASSSGLAGFAGELF

V: TRBV29-1
size: once
J: TRBJ2-7
CDR3: SVDASDGGQY

V: TRBV9
size: NA
J: TRBJ2-7
CDR3: ASSVAGGTHEQY

V: TRBV30
size: NA
J: TRBJ2-7
CDR3: AWKSGSLLYEQY

V: TRBV7-9
size: NA
J: TRBJ2-2
CDR3: ASSWLGTGSTGELF

V: TRBV2
size: NA
J: TRBJ1-2
CDR3: ASSEGRGSYGYT

V: TRBV29-1
size: few
J: TRBJ2-2
CDR3: SVDVAGEETGELF

V: TRBV2
size: NA
J: TRBJ2-5
CDR3: ASSGEGLYQETQY

V: TRBV7-2
size: NA
J: TRBJ1-1
CDR3: ASSLTGTGKGTEAF

V: TRBV6-5
size: NA
J: TRBJ2-1
CDR3: ASSYVPAGGRNEQF

V: TRBV7-8
size: NA
J: TRBJ1-5
CDR3: ASRAGGANQPQH

V: TRBV6-5
size: few
J: TRBJ2-7
CDR3: ASSLDRGKIYEQY

V: TRBV5-1
size: NA
J: TRBJ2-1
CDR3: ASSEGTSNNEQF

V: TRBV28
size: NA
J: TRBJ2-1
CDR3: ASSLGLLRENEQF

V: TRBV27
size: NA
J: TRBJ1-5
CDR3: ASSPKKTPGQGAIQPQH

V: TRBV7-2
size: NA
J: TRBJ2-5
CDR3: ASSRDRQETQY

V: TRBV5-1
size: few
J: TRBJ2-4
CDR3: ASSLEQYQNIQY

V: TRBV5-1
size: NA
J: TRBJ2-1
CDR3: ASSEAGVSLSNEQF

V: TRBV5-4
size: NA
J: TRBJ1-4
CDR3: ASSWSGFRYEKLF

V: TRBV19
size: NA
J: TRBJ2-3
CDR3: ASRSFGTGGSDTQY

V: TRBV13
size: NA
J: TRBJ2-1
CDR3: ARAPGSSYNEQF

V: TRBV28
size: NA
J: TRBJ2-1
CDR3: ASIGAEGSGNNEQF

V: TRBV6-1
size: few
J: TRBJ2-3
CDR3: ASSVRVAGGTDTQY

V: TRBV30
size: NA
J: TRBJ1-5
CDR3: AWGRGLGQPQH

V: TRBV6-5
size: NA
J: TRBJ2-7
CDR3: ASRPTGSPYEQY

V: TRBV5-5
size: few
J: TRBJ1-5
CDR3: ASSLAQGPNQPQH

V: TRBV10-3
size: NA
J: TRBJ2-5
CDR3: AISESTGGSVQETQY

V: TRBV7-2
size: NA
J: TRBJ1-2
CDR3: ASSLAGQGARYT